Following are 27 T cell receptor beta chains from one sample sequenced in a study of Ad26.COV2.S vaccination and SARS-CoV-2 variants. Generated by immunoSEQ multiplex PCR, the TCRdb table keeps only in-frame clones and is missing some. In the table there are around 320,000 clones, 87% of which are singletons. Described treatment: about 20 received Ad26.COV2.S at low or high dose, single or two shots; about 5 received placebo; per-sample allocation not given. On day 63 after the first injection, vaccine and placebo recipients gave samples. Source: peripheral blood, taken in a trial of Ad26.COV2.S vaccine versus placebo. The receptors were gathered from a person aged 18-65 years who received the Ad26.COV2.S COVID-19 vaccine or a placebo.

The rearrangement uses TRBV5-5 and TRBJ1-1; D gene ambiguous. The germline V and J ends were trimmed by 4 bases and 0 bases, with 13 bases remaining between them. The CDR3 runs to 15 residues. Germline V lookup: CDR1 SGHKS, CDR2 YYEKEE (reference sequence). The CDR3 DNA reads TGTGCCAGCAGCCTTGCGGCACTTATGAACACTGAAGCTTTCTTT. This gives the protein CASSLAALMNTEAFF.

The gene calls are TRBV5-3 and TRBJ2-1; possibly TRBD2 for D (5 bases). TRBV5-3 counts as an open reading frame of uncertain function. The V gene lost 4 bases and the J gene lost 4 bases, with 15 bases spanning the gap. The CDR3 runs 15 residues. The CDR3 spells CARSRVLATYNEQFF. CDR3 nucleotides: TGTGCCAGAAGCCGTGTGCTAGCAACGTACAATGAGCAGTTCTTC.

The chain couples TRBV9 to TRBJ1-2; D might be TRBD1 (6 bases). CDR3 length: 16 residues. Germline CDR1 SGDLS, CDR2 YYNGEE. The V end lost 0 bases, the J end lost 7 bases, and 19 bases lay between the germline ends. CDR3 in amino acids: CASSVATGKTGGGYTF. CDR3 DNA sequence: TGTGCCAGCAGCGTAGCTACTGGAAAGACAGGCGGTGGCTACACCTTC.

In its sample, this clone was seen once. The V and J genes are TRBV29-1 and TRBJ2-7, with a weak D call TRBD1 (6 bases). Looked up from germline, CDR1 is SQVTM and CDR2 is ANQGSEA. With 1 base removed from V and 1 base from J, the gap between germline ends came to 8 bases. This CDR3 spans 13 amino acids. DNA of the CDR3: TGCAGCGTTGAAGGGGACATTTCCTACGAGCAGTACTTC. It yields the protein CSVEGDISYEQYF.

The chain has TRBV7-2 and TRBJ1-5; D call uncertain. The CDR3 consists of 13 residues. The germline V and J ends were trimmed by 1 base and 4 bases, with 5 bases remaining between them. Germline lookup yields CDR1 SGHTA and CDR2 FQGNSA. As DNA, the CDR3 is TGTGCCAGCAGCTTAGAGTATAATCAGCCCCAGCATTTT. Amino acids: CASSLEYNQPQHF.

The chain recombines TRBV27 with TRBJ1-5; D is perhaps TRBD1 (5 bases). This CDR3 is built from 13 residues. V was cut by 3 bases and J by 3 bases, with 6 bases left in between. Germline assignment: CDR1 MNHEY and CDR2 SMNVEV (reference sequence). For the CDR3, the DNA is TGTGCCAGCAGTTTGGGACTCAATCAGCCCCAGCATTTT. It is translated as CASSLGLNQPQHF.

The chain joins TRBV4-1 to TRBJ1-1, with D tentatively TRBD1 (6 bases). This CDR3 has 16 residues. V dropped 0 bases and J dropped 5 bases, with 16 bases sitting between them. The germline gives CDR1 MGHRA, CDR2 YSYEKL. The CDR3 sequence: CASSQDGGVRSTEAFF. The CDR3 DNA sequence: TGCGCCAGCAGCCAAGACGGGGGCGTCCGTTCAACTGAAGCTTTCTTT.

The chain carries TRBV14 and TRBJ2-5; either TRBD1 or TRBD2 may supply D (6 bases each). The germline V gene has CDR1 SGHDN and CDR2 FVKESK. Trimming pared 1 base from V and 6 bases from J, leaving 15 bases between. CDR3 size: 15 residues. The CDR3 DNA sequence: TGTGCCAGCAGCCAAGGAGGGGGGAGCTGGAAGACCCAGTACTTC. It specifies CASSQGGGSWKTQYF.

This clone has only one observation. The V call is TRBV3-1 (or the pseudogene TRBV3-2), the J call TRBJ2-5; 8 bases fit TRBD2. CDR1 is LGHDT and CDR2 is YNNKEL in the germline V gene (reference sequence). The CDR3 extends over 15 amino acids. Trimming removed 2 bases from V and 5 bases from J; junction bases left unmatched: 7. The CDR3 reads CASSQPTGLVETQYF. CDR3 DNA: TGTGCCAGCAGCCAACCAACGGGACTAGTTGAGACCCAGTACTTC.

This sequence joins TRBV7-3 and TRBJ2-1; 8 bases are shared with TRBD2. V lost 5 bases to trimming and J lost 7 bases; unmatched junction nucleotides: 10. This CDR3 comprises 15 residues. The V gene's germline CDR1 is SGHTA and CDR2 FQGTGA. CDR3 DNA: TGTGCCAGCAGCCCACGGACTAGCTCGGGTAATGAGCAGTTCTTC. Its translation is CASSPRTSSGNEQFF.

The chain couples TRBV5-6 to TRBJ2-7; D is ambiguous. Looked up from germline, CDR1 is SGHDT and CDR2 is YYEEEE. Trimming removed 0 bases at V and 5 bases at J, with 15 bases between. The CDR3 runs 15 residues. CDR3 amino acids: CASSLVRSRLHEQYF. Here the CDR3 DNA reads TGTGCCAGCAGCTTGGTTCGGTCTAGACTCCACGAGCAGTACTTC. Full variable domain (remainder filled in from reference TRBV5-6 and TRBJ2-7): DAGVTQSPTHLIKTRGQQVTLRCSPKSGHDTVSWYQQALGQGPQFIFQYYEEEERQRGNFPDRFSGHQFPNYSSELNVNALLLGDSALYLCASSLVRSRLHEQYFGPGTRLTVT.

This chain links TRBV28 with TRBJ2-5; 8 bases are a match to TRBD1. Germline lookup yields CDR1 MDHEN and CDR2 SYDVKM. CDR3 length: 13 amino acids. Trimming at V came to 4 bases and at J to 5 bases, leaving 3 bases not matched to a gene. The CDR3 DNA reads as TGTGCCAGCAGTTCGCAGGGGGCTGAGACCCAGTACTTC. Protein sequence: CASSSQGAETQYF.

The J gene is TRBJ2-7, the V gene TRBV25-1, with D possibly matching TRBD1 (5 bases). This CDR3 contains 13 residues. V shed 6 bases and J shed 1 base, with 10 bases lying between them. Germline V CDR1 and CDR2: MGHDK, SYGVNS. The CDR3 region is CASREKGSYEQYF. DNA of the CDR3: TGTGCCAGCAGGGAAAAGGGGTCCTACGAGCAGTACTTC.

V usage is TRBV3-1 (or the pseudogene TRBV3-2) and J usage is TRBJ2-5; D is possibly TRBD2 (5 bases). V lost 2 bases and J lost 5, with 12 bases in between. Germline assignment: CDR1 LGHDT and CDR2 YNNKEL (reference sequence). The CDR3 is made up of 14 amino acids. CDR3 nucleotides: TGTGCCAGCAGCCAACTCGGGGTGGCGGAGACCCAGTACTTC. It specifies CASSQLGVAETQYF.

The genes are TRBV6-1 and TRBJ1-5, with D uncertain. The germline V gene has CDR1 MNHNS and CDR2 SASEGT. V was shortened by 3 bases and J by 4 bases, with 10 bases between the two germline ends. The CDR3 is 14 residues long. The CDR3 nucleotides are TGTGCCAGCAGTGACAGCTTGACGAATCAGCCCCAGCATTTT. Its protein product is CASSDSLTNQPQHF.

The V and J genes are TRBV5-6 and TRBJ2-1; 7 nucleotides line up with TRBD1. There are 17 residues in the CDR3. From germline, CDR1 is SGHDT and CDR2 YYEEEE. After removal of 2 bases from V and 3 bases from J, the junction contained 11 bases not matched to a gene. The CDR3: CASSFPYRDRLYNEQFF. The CDR3 bases are TGTGCCAGCAGCTTTCCTTACCGGGACAGACTCTACAATGAGCAGTTCTTC.

The rearrangement joins TRBV5-8 to TRBJ2-7; either TRBD1 or TRBD2 may fit D (6 bases each). Germline lookup yields CDR1 SGHTS and CDR2 YDEGEE. Trimming took off 5 bases at V and 2 bases at J, with 14 bases between the two ends. This CDR3 is 14 amino acids long. CDR3 residues: CASRGRRGAYEQYF. DNA for the CDR3: TGTGCCAGCAGGGGGAGGAGGGGGGCCTACGAGCAGTACTTC.

The rearrangement uses TRBV7-3 and TRBJ1-1; D call uncertain. This CDR3 contains 12 residues. V lost 3 bases and J 4 bases, leaving 6 bases between the germline ends. Germline V lookup: CDR1 SGHTA, CDR2 FQGTGA. CDR3 sequence (DNA): TGTGCCAGCAGCTTTCTCGGCACTGAAGCTTTCTTT. Amino acid sequence: CASSFLGTEAFF.

This clone was recorded a few times. This chain links TRBV14 with TRBJ1-2; D remains ambiguous. Germline values: CDR1 SGHDN, CDR2 FVKESK. Trimming took 5 bases from V and 2 from J, leaving 6 bases between them. This CDR3 is 12 amino acids long. The CDR3 DNA reads as TGTGCCAGCAGCTACGGGAACTATGGCTACACCTTC. Protein: CASSYGNYGYTF.

The chain combines TRBV5-1 with TRBJ2-5; D is perhaps TRBD2 (6 bases). The length of the CDR3 is 16 residues. Trimming cost V 0 bases and J 4 bases, with 16 bases left between them. From germline, CDR1 is SGHRS and CDR2 YFSETQ. CDR3 sequence: CASSLAGSGSGETQYF. The DNA of the CDR3 is TGCGCCAGCAGCTTGGCCGGGAGCGGAAGTGGAGAGACCCAGTACTTC.

This chain joins TRBV7-9 and TRBJ1-4; D gene unclear. CDR3 size: 14 residues. V was pared by 5 bases and J by 1 base, with 8 bases between. Germline assignment: CDR1 SEHNR and CDR2 FQNEAQ (reference sequence). CDR3 region: CASSITETNEKLFF. CDR3 DNA sequence: TGTGCCAGCAGCATTACAGAAACTAATGAAAAACTGTTTTTT.

J is TRBJ1-2 and V is TRBV27; D not resolved. Germline V lookup: CDR1 MNHEY, CDR2 SMNVEV (reference sequence). Deletions cut 5 bases from V and 2 bases from J, with 6 bases between. The CDR3 contains 12 residues. CDR3 sequence reads: CASSRGNYGYTF. In DNA, the CDR3 is TGTGCCAGCAGTCGAGGGAACTATGGCTACACCTTC.

The chain carries TRBV11-1 and TRBJ2-7; D unresolved. With 3 bases removed from V and 2 bases from J, the gap between germline ends came to 8 bases. Per germline, CDR1 SGHAT and CDR2 FQDESV (reference sequence). The CDR3 has 13 amino acids. In DNA form, the CDR3 reads TGTGCCAGCAGCTTGGTACAGACCTACGAGCAGTACTTC. Translating it yields CASSLVQTYEQYF.

The V call is TRBV7-8, the J call TRBJ1-2; D is ambiguous. Germline V lookup: CDR1 SGHVS, CDR2 FQNEAQ. CDR3 length: 15 amino acids. V lost 4 bases and J 0 bases, leaving 12 bases between the germline ends. The CDR3 is CASSWGGPSNYGYTF. The CDR3 nucleotides are TGTGCCAGCAGCTGGGGTGGCCCCTCTAACTATGGCTACACCTTC.

The chain links TRBV18 to TRBJ1-3; D might be TRBD1 (6 bases). Germline CDR1 reads KGHSH; CDR2 reads LQKENI. V was cut by 3 bases and J by 7 bases, with 16 bases left in between. The CDR3 has 15 residues. CDR3 protein: CASSPNTGSANTIYF. CDR3 in DNA: TGTGCCAGCTCACCGAATACAGGGTCTGCGAACACCATATATTTT.

This clone was seen once. J is TRBJ2-7 and V is TRBV5-4; no clear D. Looked up from germline, CDR1 is SGHNT and CDR2 is YYREEE (reference sequence). V was pared by 1 base and J by 5 bases, with 10 bases between. The CDR3 totals 13 residues. CDR3 sequence reads: CASSLRVRDEQYF. Here the CDR3 DNA reads TGTGCCAGCAGCTTGCGCGTCAGAGACGAGCAGTACTTC.

Notes on this clone: Different DNA sequences within this sample yield the same CDR3. This chain joins TRBV5-1 and TRBJ2-5; the D gene is possibly TRBD1 (6 bases). Trimming removed 4 bases from V and 2 bases from J, with 9 bases in between. Germline CDR1 SGHRS, CDR2 YFSETQ. The CDR3 contains 13 residues. CDR3 protein: CASSPGQQETQYF. The CDR3 coding sequence is TGCGCCAGCAGCCCCGGACAGCAAGAGACCCAGTACTTC.